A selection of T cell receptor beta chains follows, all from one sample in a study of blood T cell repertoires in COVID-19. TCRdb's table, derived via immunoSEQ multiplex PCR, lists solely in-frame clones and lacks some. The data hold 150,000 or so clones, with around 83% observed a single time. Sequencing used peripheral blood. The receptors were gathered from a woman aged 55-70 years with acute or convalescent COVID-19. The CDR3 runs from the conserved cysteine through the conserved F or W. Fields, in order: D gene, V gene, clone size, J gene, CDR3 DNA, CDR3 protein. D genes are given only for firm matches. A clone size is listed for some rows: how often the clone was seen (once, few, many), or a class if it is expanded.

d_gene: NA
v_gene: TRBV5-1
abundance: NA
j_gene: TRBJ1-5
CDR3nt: TGCGCCAGCAGCTCATTACCCTATAGCAATCAGCCCCAGCATTTT
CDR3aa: CASSSLPYSNQPQHF

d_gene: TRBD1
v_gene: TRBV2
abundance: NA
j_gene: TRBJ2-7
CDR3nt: TGTGCCAGCAGTGAAGCGCTTGGGACAGGGATCTACGAGCAGTACTTC
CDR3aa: CASSEALGTGIYEQYF

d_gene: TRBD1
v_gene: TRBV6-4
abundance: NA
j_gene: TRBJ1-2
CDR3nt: TGTGCCAGCAGTGACTCGGGACAGGGGGACTATGGCTACACCTTC
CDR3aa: CASSDSGQGDYGYTF

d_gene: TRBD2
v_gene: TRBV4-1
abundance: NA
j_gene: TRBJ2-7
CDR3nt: TGCGCCAGCAGCCAAGGCTATACCGGGACTAGCGGGACCTACGAGCAGTACTTC
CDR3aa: CASSQGYTGTSGTYEQYF

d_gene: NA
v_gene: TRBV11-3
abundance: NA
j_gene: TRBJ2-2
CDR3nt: TGTGCCAGCAGCCAACAGGGATACACCGGGGAGCTGTTTTTT
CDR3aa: CASSQQGYTGELFF

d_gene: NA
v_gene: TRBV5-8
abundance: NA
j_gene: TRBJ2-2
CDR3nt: TGTGCCAGCAGCTTCGGGTCCACCGGGGAGCTGTTTTTT
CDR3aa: CASSFGSTGELFF

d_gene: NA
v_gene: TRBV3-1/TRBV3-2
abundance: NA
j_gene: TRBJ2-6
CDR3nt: TGTGCCAGCAGCCAGATCGGGGGCTCTGGGGCCAACGTCCTGACTTTC
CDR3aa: CASSQIGGSGANVLTF

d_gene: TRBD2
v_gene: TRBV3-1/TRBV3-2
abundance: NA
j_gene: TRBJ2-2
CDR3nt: TGTGCCAGCAGCCGCGAAGAGCGGGGGGGCGACACCGGGGAGCTGTTTTTT
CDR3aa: CASSREERGGDTGELFF

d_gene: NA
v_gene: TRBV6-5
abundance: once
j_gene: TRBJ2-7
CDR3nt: TGTGCCAGCAGTTACGAACAATCCTACGAGCAGTACTTC
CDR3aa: CASSYEQSYEQYF

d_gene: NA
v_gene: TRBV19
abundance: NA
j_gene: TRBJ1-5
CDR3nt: TGTGCCAGTAGTATCACAGTTAATAGCAATCAGCCCCAGCATTTT
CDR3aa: CASSITVNSNQPQHF

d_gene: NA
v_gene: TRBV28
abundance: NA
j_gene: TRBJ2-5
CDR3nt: TGTGCCATCACGAGGCAAGAGACCCAGTACTTC
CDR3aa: CAITRQETQYF

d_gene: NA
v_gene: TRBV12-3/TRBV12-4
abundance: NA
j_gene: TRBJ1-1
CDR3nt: TGTGCCAGCACGGGAGGGGGCACTGAAGCTTTCTTT
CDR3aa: CASTGGGTEAFF

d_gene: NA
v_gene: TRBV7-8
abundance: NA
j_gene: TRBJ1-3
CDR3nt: TGTGCCAGCAGCTTCGGGGACTATTCTGGAAACACCATATATTTT
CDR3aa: CASSFGDYSGNTIYF

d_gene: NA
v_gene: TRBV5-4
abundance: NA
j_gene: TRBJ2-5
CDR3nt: TGTGCCAGCAGCTTGGTTGCAGGGGTTGAGACCCAGTACTTC
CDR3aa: CASSLVAGVETQYF

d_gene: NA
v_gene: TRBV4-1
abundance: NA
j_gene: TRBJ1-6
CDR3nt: TGCGCCAGCAGCCAAGGAACAGACCACTATAATTCACCCCTCCACTTT
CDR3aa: CASSQGTDHYNSPLHF

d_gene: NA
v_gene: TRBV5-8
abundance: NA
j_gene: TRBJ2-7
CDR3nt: TGTGCCAGCAGCTTGTGGTCAGGGGCTTTCAACGAGCAGTACTTC
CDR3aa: CASSLWSGAFNEQYF

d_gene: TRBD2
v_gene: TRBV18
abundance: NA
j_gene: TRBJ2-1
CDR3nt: TGTGCCAGCTCACAGCGGACTAGCGGGGTCCACAATGAGCAGTTCTTC
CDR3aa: CASSQRTSGVHNEQFF

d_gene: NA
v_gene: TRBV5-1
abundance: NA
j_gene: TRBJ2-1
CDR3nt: TGCGCCAGCAGCTTGACAGGGAGCTACAATGAGCAGTTCTTC
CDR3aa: CASSLTGSYNEQFF

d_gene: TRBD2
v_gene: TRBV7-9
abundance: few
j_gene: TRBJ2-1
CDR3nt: TGTGCCAGCAGCCCTGCGGGGGTCGGGACCTACAATGAGCAGTTCTTC
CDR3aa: CASSPAGVGTYNEQFF

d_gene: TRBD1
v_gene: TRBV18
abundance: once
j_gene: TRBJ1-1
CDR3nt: TGTGCCAGCTCACCGTGGGACAGGGTCCCTGATACTGAAGCTTTCTTT
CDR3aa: CASSPWDRVPDTEAFF

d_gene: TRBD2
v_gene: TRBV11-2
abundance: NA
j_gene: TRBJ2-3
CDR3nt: TGTGCCAGCAGCTTCGGCGGGGGGGGAGATACGCAGTATTTT
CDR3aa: CASSFGGGGDTQYF

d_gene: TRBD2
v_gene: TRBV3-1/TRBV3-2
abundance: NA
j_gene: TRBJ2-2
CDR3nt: TGTGCCAGCAGCCACTGGATTGTCCTAGCGGGCCCTTCGAACACCGGGGAGCTGTTTTTT
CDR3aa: CASSHWIVLAGPSNTGELFF

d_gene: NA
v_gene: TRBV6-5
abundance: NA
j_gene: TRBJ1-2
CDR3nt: TGTGCCAGCAGCTCCAGGGAAAAGGGGGACTATGGCTACACCTTC
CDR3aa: CASSSREKGDYGYTF

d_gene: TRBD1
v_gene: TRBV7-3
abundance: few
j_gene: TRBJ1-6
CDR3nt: TGTGCCAGCAGCTTAGGCAGGAAGACAGGGGGAAATTCACCCCTCCACTTT
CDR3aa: CASSLGRKTGGNSPLHF